This T cell receptor (beta chain) was identified during a study of cytomegalovirus exposure and HLA in healthy donors. Study-level information: There were roughly 120 million unique TCR beta sequences, drawn from approximately 180 million T cells, in an earlier analysis.

Researchers ran the PCR with 60 Vbeta and 13 Jbeta primers. Using immunoSEQ multiplex PCR, the repertoire was profiled, and TCRdb retains in-frame clones only, with some absent. The sample includes some 170,000 clones, around 69% of them seen just once. V shed 1 base and J 5 bases; nucleotides not matched to a gene: 5. The CDR3 totals 16 residues. Germline-derived CDR1 and CDR2 are SGHTA and FQGNSA. Sequenced input: PBMCs. The clonotype was recovered from a man aged 60-69 years in good health and CMV-seronegative. V and J are TRBV7-2 and TRBJ1-6; TRBD1 aligns across 7 bases. DNA of the CDR3: TGTGCCAGCAGCTTAGAGGGACAGCGGAATAATTCACCCCTCCACTTT. It specifies CASSLEGQRNNSPLHF.